Shown below are 27 T cell receptor beta chains from a single sample sequenced in a study of blood T cell repertoires in COVID-19. Assay used: immunoSEQ multiplex PCR; TCRdb lists only in-frame clones, some missing. The sample lists under 250,000 clones, roughly 83% occurring once. Sequencing input: peripheral blood. The receptors stem from a woman in her sixties or seventies with active or convalescent COVID-19.

V usage is TRBV5-6 and J usage is TRBJ2-3; maybe TRBD2 (5 bases). The germline V gene has CDR1 SGHDT and CDR2 YYEEEE. This CDR3 has 14 residues. The V gene lost 0 bases and the J gene lost 5 bases, with 10 bases spanning the gap. CDR3 bases: TGTGCCAGCAGCTTGGCGAGGGTGGGAGATACGCAGTATTTT. It specifies CASSLARVGDTQYF.

The chain has TRBV6-6 and TRBJ1-3; a possible D gene is TRBD1 (5 bases). The V and J ends lost 5 bases and 1 base respectively, with 12 bases between them. Germline V gene sequence: CDR1 MNHNY, CDR2 SVGAGI (reference sequence). This CDR3 has 15 residues. CDR3: CASSTRGISGNTIYF. CDR3 bases: TGTGCCAGCAGTACCCGGGGGATATCTGGAAACACCATATATTTT.

The chain uses TRBV18 and TRBJ2-7, with unresolved D. Germline V gene data show CDR1 as KGHSH and CDR2 as LQKENI. Deletions cut 3 bases from V and 0 bases from J, with 9 bases between. This CDR3 contains 14 residues. The chain's CDR3 is CASSPSQSSYEQYF. CDR3 DNA: TGTGCCAGCTCACCGAGTCAAAGCTCCTACGAGCAGTACTTC.

The chain employs TRBV4-2 and TRBJ2-6; D gene uncertain. Trimming removed 1 base from V and 2 bases from J, with 12 bases in between. This CDR3 is 17 amino acids long. Per the germline V gene, CDR1 is LGHNA and CDR2 is YNFKEQ. In DNA, the CDR3 is TGTGCCAGCAGCCAAGCCCCCCTTCGTCCTGGGGCCAACGTCCTGACTTTC. Translation: CASSQAPLRPGANVLTF.

The V call is TRBV6-6, the J call TRBJ1-1; TRBD1 might be the D (5 bases). V lost 4 bases and J 3 bases, leaving 18 bases between the germline ends. The CDR3 covers 16 residues. Germline loops: CDR1 MNHNY, CDR2 SVGAGI (reference sequence). CDR3 DNA sequence: TGTGCCAGCAGTTTCGTTGAGGCAGGGAGGCACACTGAAGCTTTCTTT. It yields the protein CASSFVEAGRHTEAFF.

V is TRBV19 and J is TRBJ1-2, with TRBD1 identical over 10 bases. The germline CDR1 and CDR2 sequences are LNHDA and SQIVND (reference sequence). V trimming: 4 bases; J trimming: 8 bases; junction bases outside the gene matches: 10. The CDR3 extends over 15 amino acids. The CDR3 DNA is TGTGCCAGTAGTACGCCAGGGACAGGGGTGTACGGCTACACCTTC. This encodes CASSTPGTGVYGYTF.

This clone was counted once. The chain combines TRBV27 with TRBJ1-4; no firm D call. CDR3 size: 14 residues. V lost 6 bases and J lost 0, with 8 bases in between. Looked up from germline, CDR1 is MNHEY and CDR2 is SMNVEV (reference sequence). This chain's CDR3 is CASSSVATNEKLFF. The CDR3 region has the DNA TGTGCCAGCAGCTCGGTAGCAACTAATGAAAAACTGTTTTTT.

Here the CDR3 DNA reads TGTGCCTGGAGTGTAGGGGCGCGGGGCTACACCTTC. Protein product: CAWSVGARGYTF. This chain connects TRBV30 to TRBJ1-2, with a weak D call TRBD1 (5 bases). Germline V gives CDR1 GTSNPN, CDR2 SVGIG (reference sequence). The CDR3 has 12 amino acids. Trimming pared 0 bases from V and 8 bases from J, leaving 10 bases between.

The chain has TRBV7-2 and TRBJ1-2; TRBD1 agrees at 8 bases. There are 15 residues in the CDR3. Germline V gives CDR1 SGHTA, CDR2 FQGNSA. V dropped 5 bases and J dropped 4; count of bases not matched to a gene: 9. The DNA for the CDR3 is TGTGCCAGCAGCCCACGCCGCGGACAGGGCTATGGCTACACCTTC. The encoded protein is CASSPRRGQGYGYTF.

J is TRBJ2-1 and V is TRBV28; 8 bases fit TRBD2. This CDR3 is 14 amino acids long. Unmatched junction bases numbered 3, after V lost 3 bases and J lost 5 bases. Germline-derived CDR1 and CDR2 are MDHEN and SYDVKM. CDR3 in amino acids: CASSFAGGHNEQFF. CDR3 in DNA: TGTGCCAGCAGTTTTGCGGGAGGCCACAATGAGCAGTTCTTC.

The V and J genes are TRBV29-1 and TRBJ2-5, with D tentatively TRBD2 (6 bases). Trimming cost V 6 bases and J 1 base, with 15 bases left between them. The CDR3 covers 14 residues. Germline values: CDR1 SQVTM, CDR2 ANQGSEA. The DNA of the CDR3 is TGCAGCGTGAAACCGGGAGTTATCCAAGAGACCCAGTACTTC. Its protein is CSVKPGVIQETQYF.

This rearrangement joins TRBV5-1 to TRBJ2-5; D not certain. The CDR3 spans 15 residues. Germline V gene sequence: CDR1 SGHRS, CDR2 YFSETQ. The V and J ends lost 2 bases and 1 base respectively, with 12 bases between them. CDR3 protein: CASSLSGQSQETQYF. CDR3 DNA: TGCGCCAGCAGCTTAAGTGGGCAGTCCCAAGAGACCCAGTACTTC.

The V call is TRBV27, the J call TRBJ1-5; 7 positions match TRBD1. Germline values: CDR1 MNHEY, CDR2 SMNVEV (reference sequence). V was pared by 5 bases and J by 0 bases, with 7 bases of the junction left unmatched. This CDR3 comprises 16 residues. DNA for the CDR3: TGTGCCAGCAGTCCGTGGACAGGATTTAGCAATCAGCCCCAGCATTTT. Translated: CASSPWTGFSNQPQHF.

The rearrangement links TRBV7-6 to TRBJ2-5, with 11 bases fitting TRBD2. This CDR3 contains 20 residues. The V gene's germline CDR1 is SGHVS and CDR2 FNYEAQ. After removal of 5 bases from V and 4 bases from J, the junction contained 21 bases not matched to a gene. The CDR3 DNA reads TGTGCCAGCAGCGGCAGAGCCCTGACTAGCGGGGTCGAGGCGGGAGAGACCCAGTACTTC. It encodes CASSGRALTSGVEAGETQYF.

As DNA, the CDR3 is TGTGCCAGCAGCGGGTCGGGACAGGGGTTAAGAGAGACCCAGTACTTC. The encoded protein is CASSGSGQGLRETQYF. The chain is built from TRBV9 and TRBJ2-5, with 10 bases that match TRBD1. Trimming cost V 3 bases and J 4 bases; bases outside gene matches: 9. CDR1 SGDLS and CDR2 YYNGEE come from the germline V gene. This CDR3 region has 16 residues.

The chain uses TRBV19 and TRBJ1-4, with 8 bases identical to TRBD1. V trimming: 5 bases; J trimming: 7 bases; junction bases outside the gene matches: 9. The CDR3 is 15 residues long. Germline lookup yields CDR1 LNHDA and CDR2 SQIVND (reference sequence). CDR3 sequence (DNA): TGTGCCAGTAGTGTCCACAGGGGGAGCGGTGAAAAACTGTTTTTT. It encodes CASSVHRGSGEKLFF.

The sample holds one count of this clone. V gene TRBV5-1 combines with J gene TRBJ2-3, with 7 bases that match TRBD1. This CDR3 region has 15 residues. The J segment lost 1 base and the V segment lost 5 bases, leaving 7 bases of the junction unmatched. Germline V gene data show CDR1 as SGHRS and CDR2 as YFSETQ. The CDR3 nucleotides read TGCGCCAGCAGAACAGGGGTGGGCCGCACAGATACGCAGTATTTT. Its translation: CASRTGVGRTDTQYF.

V is TRBV7-3 and J is TRBJ2-1; 10 bases line up with TRBD1. Germline CDR1 and CDR2: SGHTA and FQGTGA. V lost 5 bases, J lost 7 bases, and 11 bases stayed unmatched. The CDR3 totals 16 residues. The CDR3 sequence: CASSHRQGAGLNEQFF. CDR3 in DNA: TGTGCCAGCAGCCATCGACAGGGGGCAGGTTTGAATGAGCAGTTCTTC.

The chain recombines TRBV2 with TRBJ2-2; 12 bases are a match to TRBD2. The CDR3 has 16 residues. After removal of 6 bases from V and 6 bases from J, the junction contained 8 bases not matched to a gene. The V gene's germline CDR1 is SNHLY and CDR2 FYNNEI. Here the CDR3 DNA reads TGTGCCAGCAGCGACCTAGCGGGAGGGGCGGCCGGGGAGCTGTTTTTT. Its protein is CASSDLAGGAAGELFF.

The chain employs TRBV27 and TRBJ1-1; TRBD1 might be the D (5 bases). CDR3 length equals 15 residues. Germline assignment: CDR1 MNHEY and CDR2 SMNVEV (reference sequence). The V and J ends lost 5 bases and 4 bases respectively, with 17 bases between them. CDR3 protein: CASSPWGGKVTEAFF. CDR3 in DNA: TGTGCCAGCAGTCCCTGGGGGGGAAAGGTCACTGAAGCTTTCTTT.

The V and J genes are TRBV28 and TRBJ2-7; no firm D call. V lost 2 bases to trimming and J lost 6 bases, with 8 bases between them. The V gene's germline CDR1 is MDHEN and CDR2 SYDVKM. The CDR3 length is 12 residues. The CDR3 region is CASSLESFEQYF. DNA for the CDR3: TGTGCCAGCAGTTTAGAGTCGTTCGAGCAGTACTTC.

V and J are TRBV5-1 and TRBJ1-1, with 9 bases that match TRBD1. In germline, CDR1 is SGHRS, CDR2 YFSETQ. The CDR3 spans 15 residues. V shed 4 bases, J shed 4 bases, and the junction held 8 bases outside the gene matches. The CDR3 region has the DNA TGCGCCAGCAGCCCACGACAGGGGGTCTTCACTGAAGCTTTCTTT. Encoded protein: CASSPRQGVFTEAFF.

V and J are TRBV9 and TRBJ2-3; 14 bases align to TRBD2. Germline-derived CDR1 and CDR2 are SGDLS and YYNGEE. CDR3 length equals 15 residues. With V trimmed by 2 bases and J by 5 bases, 1 base remained unmatched. The CDR3 region is CASSVTSGRGDTQYF. For the CDR3, the DNA is TGTGCCAGCAGCGTGACTAGCGGGAGGGGAGATACGCAGTATTTT.

This clone occurred once. This rearrangement joins TRBV19 to TRBJ1-2, with D possibly matching TRBD1 (6 bases). CDR1 LNHDA and CDR2 SQIVND come from the germline V gene (reference sequence). The germline V and J ends were trimmed by 7 bases and 0 bases, with 15 bases remaining between them. The CDR3 length is 15 residues. CDR3: CASKQTGTTNYGYTF. The CDR3 region has the DNA TGTGCCAGTAAACAAACAGGGACTACTAACTATGGCTACACCTTC.

This clone was seen only once. This rearrangement joins TRBV28 to TRBJ2-2, with 11 bases matching TRBD2. The CDR3 contains 17 residues. Germline V lookup: CDR1 MDHEN, CDR2 SYDVKM. V dropped 2 bases and J dropped 6; count of bases not matched to a gene: 8. The CDR3: CASSLLLAGDGAGELFF. The CDR3 bases are TGTGCCAGCAGTTTACTACTAGCGGGGGACGGGGCCGGGGAGCTGTTTTTT.

The J gene is TRBJ1-4, the V gene TRBV2; a possible D gene is TRBD1 (5 bases). Germline V gives CDR1 SNHLY, CDR2 FYNNEI. Trimming took off 6 bases at V and 11 bases at J, with 19 bases between the two ends. This CDR3 spans 14 amino acids. CDR3 bases: TGTGCCAGCAGGCCGATGGCGACAGCGGGGAAACTGTTTTTT. It yields the protein CASRPMATAGKLFF.

The chain employs TRBV24-1 and TRBJ1-1, with 12 bases identical to TRBD1. The germline V gene encodes CDR1 KGHDR and CDR2 SFDVKD. Trimming at V came to 4 bases and at J to 8 bases, leaving 7 bases not matched to a gene. This CDR3 contains 15 residues. This CDR3 reads CATSDQGDRGPEAFF. The CDR3 nucleotides read TGTGCCACCAGTGACCAAGGGGACAGGGGGCCAGAAGCTTTCTTT.